Included here is one T cell receptor beta chain sequence, with context. Its antigen remains unknown. The data belong to a study of T cells in Graves' hyperthyroidism and ophthalmopathy. Study at large: Initial diagnosis, before any treatment, was when peripheral blood was collected. Study findings and constraints: Ophthalmopathy and stable hyperthyroidism were separated by a 13 V-J model. Among clonotypes expanded in thyroid above 0.001, most were also found in blood.

The CDR3 runs 11 residues. Germline V lookup: CDR1 MNHNS, CDR2 SASEGT. Trimming removed 5 bases from V and 4 bases from J, with 4 bases in between. RNA transcripts served as the template for amplifying TCR beta CDR3 regions. Primed by the HTBI set, a first-round RT-PCR was run on the TCR CDR3. TCRdb re-called the multiplex PCR reads through MiXCR, storing one row per CDR3 protein. The sample contains roughly 400,000 distinct CDR3 sequences, more than 12% of which appear only once. The chain uses TRBV6-1 and TRBJ2-3, with D unclear. Material: blood. This TCR derives from a man in his fifties with Graves' ophthalmopathy. Here the CDR3 DNA reads TGTGCCAGCAGTATTGCAGATACGCAGTATTTT. Its translation: CASSIADTQYF.